Described below is a single T cell receptor (beta chain) sequence and its context. No cognate antigen has been identified for it. Base qualities are not provided; no much larger clone lies one nucleotide away. Moderately to severely active disease, a Clinical Activity Score of at least 3, a NOSPECS grade of at least 4, and a duration under 3 months were present in ophthalmopathy patients. Exclusion was applied to patients with uncontrolled infections, other autoimmune diseases, pregnancy or lactation. Diagnoses were based on clinical symptoms, serum thyroxine and TRAb, thyroid ultrasound and orbital computed tomography. Ficoll-Paque density gradient centrifugation was used to isolate PBMCs from approximately 10 ml of fresh peripheral blood. Total RNA was extracted using Trizol reagent, and RNA quality was assessed on an Agilent 2100 Bioanalyzer. The TCR beta CDR3 regions were amplified from RNA transcripts. The TCR CDR3 was subjected to a first round of RT-PCR using the HTBI primer set and the Qiagen OneStep RT-PCR kit. Libraries were constructed in a second round of multiplex PCR, after which size selection and purification were carried out. The libraries were sequenced on an Illumina HiSeq2000 using paired-end 100 bp reads. As for the authors' bioinformatics: SOAPnuke was used to process the raw data, with reads discarded if the reads contained adapters or uncalled bases, had a mean Phred below 15, or lacked an exact constant-primer or identifier match. COPE v1.2.5 was used to merge high-quality paired reads, and clonotypes were defined as unique nucleotide sequences. Clonotypes were aligned to IMGT TRBV, TRBD and TRBJ reference segments using MiTCR v1.1. Analysis was restricted to V-J combinations with a frequency above 0.0001, which covered approximately 99% of repertoires. A TCS score was defined as the ratio between F50 (clonal expansion) and ExV (chaos), using BLOSUM62-based TCRdist between CDR3 peptides within each V-J. Welch's t-statistics and random forest reduced fewer than 600 V-J features to 13, which were used in a naive Bayes classifier (R e1071). The similarity between thyroid and blood repertoires was quantified using the Morisita-Horn index. Through fastp at Q25 and MiXCR, TCRdb rebuilt clones from the public reads, retaining in-frame beta chains. Here each entry gathers all rows of one CDR3 protein and keeps the most common genes and DNA. TCRdb, not the authors, supplied the V and J calls. The sample yields more than 500,000 distinct CDR3 sequences; roughly 15% were counted once. About 3.9% of the sample is in the top ten clones.

This sample was taken from a study of T cells in Graves' hyperthyroidism and ophthalmopathy (dated by TCRdb to about 2019). General notes on the study: Peripheral blood was collected at initial diagnosis, before any treatment. A discovery cohort of around 98 patients, roughly 40 with Graves' ophthalmopathy and over 55 with stable Graves' hyperthyroidism, was used to find distinguishing TCR V-J signatures. Prospective prediction of ophthalmopathy was tested in an independent validation cohort consisting of some 20 hyperthyroidism patients and approximately 16 patients who later progressed to ophthalmopathy. The 100 discovery patients were randomly split 7:3 into training and test sets. In addition, the study compared T-cell repertoires in thyroid tissue and in blood from a handful of Graves' hyperthyroidism patients. Following sampling, methimazole starting at 30 mg daily was given to hyperthyroidism patients, and high-dose intravenous methylprednisolone was given to ophthalmopathy patients. TCR Vbeta CDR3 sequencing of 120 to 150 peripheral blood samples (under 45 ophthalmopathy, roughly 74 hyperthyroidism and roughly 17 progressor patients) is reported in the paper.

Study-wide conclusions, independent of this receptor: A model built on a 13 V-J signature distinguished ophthalmopathy from stable hyperthyroidism, reaching around 87% sensitivity and 81% to 83% specificity in cross-validation and 80%/75% in testing. No statistical method was used to set the sample size in advance, and investigators knew the group allocation. Most expanded thyroid clonotypes (frequency above 0.001) were also found in blood, which suggests that blood repertoires may mirror thyroid immune responses. In validation, the model predicted progression to ophthalmopathy a median of roughly 6.5 months before onset, with roughly 70% sensitivity and just under 75% specificity.

Between the V and J ends, shortened by 10 bases and 5 bases respectively, the junction contains 17 bases. CDR3 length: 13 amino acids, cysteine to phenylalanine. Only the CDR3 DNA is retained, 39 bases long and in frame from the first base. As encoded in the germline V gene, CDR1 is SGHTA while CDR2 is FQGTGA. This chain is built from TRBV7-3 and TRBJ2-5; the D gene is perhaps TRBD2, on 6 matching bases. The TCR originated in a woman aged 35 to 49 with Graves' ophthalmopathy. The sequenced material came from blood. The CDR3 amino acid sequence is: CAIRPPGAETQYF. The nucleotide sequence reads as follows: TGTGCCATCAGACCCCCGGGAGCGGAGACCCAGTACTTC.